One and the same sample provided the 14 T cell receptor beta chains below, sequenced in a study of CD4 T cell repertoires in COVID-19. Their antigens are not known. Clones were read by immunoSEQ multiplex PCR, and TCRdb kept only the in-frame ones, dropping some. The profile shows fewer than 2,000 clones, around 15% of them singletons. Material: memory CD4+ T cells, cultured in vitro, obtained after recovery from COVID-19. These receptors all come from a human donor who had COVID-19.

By proportion, this clone is large. Other DNA sequences in this sample translate to the same CDR3. V is TRBV12-3 or TRBV12-4 and J is TRBJ2-7; D is unresolved. This CDR3 region has 13 residues. Trimming removed 1 base at V and 4 bases at J, with 8 bases between. CDR3 sequence: CASSLGRVYEQYF. The DNA of the CDR3 is TGTGCCAGCAGTTTAGGAAGGGTGTACGAGCAGTACTTC.

The chain joins TRBV4-1 to TRBJ2-3; D is unclear. Trimming removed 1 base at V and 5 bases at J, with 7 bases between. The CDR3 consists of 13 residues. Per the germline V gene, CDR1 is MGHRA and CDR2 is YSYEKL. The DNA for the CDR3 is TGCGCCAGCAGCCAAGTCGGTCTAGATACGCAGTATTTT. It yields the protein CASSQVGLDTQYF.

The V call is TRBV6-5, the J call TRBJ1-2, with TRBD1 identical over 8 bases. V lost 7 bases, J lost 6 bases, and 7 bases stayed unmatched. The germline gives CDR1 MNHEY, CDR2 SVGAGI. The CDR3 totals 13 residues. CDR3: CASTLRQGNGYTF. For the CDR3, the DNA is TGTGCCAGCACCCTCCGACAGGGGAATGGCTACACCTTC.

By share, this clone counts as medium-sized. The chain employs TRBV19 and TRBJ1-1; D is unresolved. CDR1 and CDR2 (germline): LNHDA, SQIVND (reference sequence). V was cut by 6 bases and J by 0 bases, with 11 bases left in between. The CDR3 runs to 14 residues. CDR3 nucleotide sequence: TGTGCCAGTAGAACTGGGCGTCTGAACACTGAAGCTTTCTTT. Translation gives CASRTGRLNTEAFF.

V and J are TRBV7-9 and TRBJ2-1; no reliable D call. Germline CDR1 is SEHNR and CDR2 is FQNEAQ (reference sequence). The ends were cut back, 5 bases at V and 4 bases at J, with 9 bases in the middle. This CDR3 is 13 amino acids long. The CDR3 DNA follows: TGTGCCAGCAGCCGTGGACGGTACAATGAGCAGTTCTTC. As protein: CASSRGRYNEQFF. The full variable domain, completed using reference TRBV7-9 and TRBJ2-1, is DTGVSQNPRHKITKRGQNVTFRCDPISEHNRLYWYRQTLGQGPEFLTYFQNEAQLEKSRLLSDRFSAERPKGSFSTLEIQRTEQGDSAMYLCASSRGRYNEQFFGPGTRLTVL.

This clone was observed a few times. It may be a read error: a sequence one base away is much more abundant. The sample has other DNA sequences that encode this CDR3 too. This chain connects TRBV12-3 or TRBV12-4 to TRBJ2-7; D remains unclear. The V end lost 1 base, the J end lost 4 bases, and 8 bases lay between the germline ends. The CDR3 runs 13 residues. The CDR3 sequence: CASSLGRVYEQYF. Written as DNA, the CDR3 is TGTGCCAGCAGTTTAGGACGGGTGTACGAGCAGTACTTC.

The J gene is TRBJ2-7, the V gene TRBV6-6; 8 nucleotides align to TRBD1. This CDR3 region has 14 residues. Germline trimming cut 5 bases from V and 2 bases from J; bases unmatched to any gene: 5. Germline lookup yields CDR1 MNHNY and CDR2 SVGAGI (reference sequence). The chain's CDR3 is CASSTGQGTYEQYF. The CDR3 nucleotides read TGTGCCAGCAGTACCGGACAGGGAACCTACGAGCAGTACTTC.

This clone was seen only a few times. The chain combines TRBV7-8 with TRBJ2-3; 8 positions match TRBD2. Losses at the gene ends were 1 base for V and 3 bases for J; bases not matched to a gene: 6. Germline loops: CDR1 SGHVS, CDR2 FQNEAQ. The CDR3 covers 16 residues. The CDR3 DNA follows: TGTGCCAGCAGCTTAGTTACGGGGGGGCAGACAGATACGCAGTATTTT. Translating gives CASSLVTGGQTDTQYF.

This clone counts as large (0.1 to 1%). The V call is TRBV30, the J call TRBJ2-5, with D uncertain. Trimming stripped 1 base from V and 6 bases from J, with 12 bases between. Germline V gives CDR1 GTSNPN, CDR2 SVGIG (reference sequence). The CDR3 consists of 13 residues. The CDR3 protein is CAWSGNGRQTQYF. CDR3 nucleotides: TGTGCCTGGAGTGGTAACGGCCGGCAGACCCAGTACTTC.

About this clone: A read error may explain this, as a much larger clone is one base away. Other DNA sequences in this sample translate to the same CDR3. The rearrangement joins TRBV27 to TRBJ1-1; perhaps TRBD1 as D (5 bases). This CDR3 contains 15 residues. Trimming pared 2 bases from V and 0 bases from J, leaving 10 bases between. Germline V gene data show CDR1 as MNHEY and CDR2 as SMNVEV (reference sequence). The CDR3 DNA is TGTGCCAGCAGTTTAGGGACGGTCATGAACACTGAAGCTTTCTTT. This translates into CASSLGTVMNTEAFF.

This clone is labeled medium-sized. The chain uses TRBV5-6 and TRBJ1-2, with TRBD1 matching over 8 bases. CDR1 and CDR2 (germline): SGHDT, YYEEEE. The CDR3 covers 13 residues. The V gene end was trimmed by 6 bases and the J gene end by 8 bases; junction bases not matched to a gene: 9. CDR3 in amino acids: CASTMDRALGYTF. The CDR3 DNA reads as TGTGCCAGCACGATGGACAGGGCCCTCGGCTACACCTTC.

The chain is built from TRBV7-2 and TRBJ2-1; D might be TRBD1 or TRBD2, each matching 6 bases. The CDR3 is 16 residues long. Germline loops: CDR1 SGHTA, CDR2 FQGNSA. V gave up 5 bases and J gave up 2 bases, with 16 bases separating them. CDR3 nucleotide sequence: TGTGCCAGCAGCCCAAAGGGGGGCCACGCCTACAATGAGCAGTTCTTC. It translates to CASSPKGGHAYNEQFF.

This clone is medium-sized by share. The J gene is TRBJ2-2, the V gene TRBV5-1; 8 bases are a match to TRBD1. This CDR3 has 15 amino acids. Germline V gene lookup returns CDR1 SGHRS and CDR2 YFSETQ. The junction had 2 bases not matched to a gene; V was cut back by 3 bases and J by 1 base. CDR3 residues: CASSSRGQNTGELFF. The DNA of the CDR3 is TGCGCCAGCAGCTCCAGGGGGCAGAACACCGGGGAGCTGTTTTTT.

By frequency in the sample, this clone is large (0.1 to 1%). The chain links TRBV21-1 to TRBJ1-2. TRBV21-1 is a known pseudogene. The length of the CDR3 is 15 residues. Written as DNA, the CDR3 is TGTGCCAGCAGCAAAGATGGGGATCTCCTCTATGGCTACACCTTC. It yields the protein CASSKDGDLLYGYTF.